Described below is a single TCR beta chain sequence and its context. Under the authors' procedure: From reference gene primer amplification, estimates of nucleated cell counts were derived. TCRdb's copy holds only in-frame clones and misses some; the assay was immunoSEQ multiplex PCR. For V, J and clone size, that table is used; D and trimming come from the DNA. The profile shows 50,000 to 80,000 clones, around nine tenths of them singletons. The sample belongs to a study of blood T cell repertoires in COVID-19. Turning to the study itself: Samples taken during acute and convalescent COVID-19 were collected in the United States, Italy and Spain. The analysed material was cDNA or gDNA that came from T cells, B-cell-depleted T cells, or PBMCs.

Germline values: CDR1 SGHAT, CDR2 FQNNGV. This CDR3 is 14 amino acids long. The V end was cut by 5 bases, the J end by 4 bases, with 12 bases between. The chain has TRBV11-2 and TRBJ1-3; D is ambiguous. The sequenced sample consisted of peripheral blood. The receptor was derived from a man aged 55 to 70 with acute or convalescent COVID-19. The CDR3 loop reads CASSPARPGNTIYF. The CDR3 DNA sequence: TGTGCCAGCAGCCCGGCCAGGCCCGGAAACACCATATATTTT. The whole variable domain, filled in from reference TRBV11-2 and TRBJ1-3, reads EAGVAQSPRYKIIEKRQSVAFWCNPISGHATLYWYQQILGQGPKLLIQFQNNGVVDDSQLPKDRFSAERLKGVDSTLKIQPAKLEDSAVYLCASSPARPGNTIYFGEGSWLTVV.